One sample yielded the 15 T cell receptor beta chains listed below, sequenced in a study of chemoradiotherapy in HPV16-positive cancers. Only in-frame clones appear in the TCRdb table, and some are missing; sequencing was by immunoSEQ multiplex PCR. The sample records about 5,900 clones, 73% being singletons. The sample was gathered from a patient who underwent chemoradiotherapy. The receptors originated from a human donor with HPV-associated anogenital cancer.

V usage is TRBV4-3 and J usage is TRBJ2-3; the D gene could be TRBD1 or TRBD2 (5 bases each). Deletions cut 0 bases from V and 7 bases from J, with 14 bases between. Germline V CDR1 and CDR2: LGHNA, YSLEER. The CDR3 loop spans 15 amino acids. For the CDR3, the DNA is TGCGCCAGCAGCCAAGAGGCGACAGAGGGGTATACGCAGTATTTT. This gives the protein CASSQEATEGYTQYF.

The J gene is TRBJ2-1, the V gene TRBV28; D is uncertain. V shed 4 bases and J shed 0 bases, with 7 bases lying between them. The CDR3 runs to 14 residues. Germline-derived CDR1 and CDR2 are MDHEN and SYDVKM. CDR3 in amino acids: CASSYSYSYNEQFF. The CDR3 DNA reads TGTGCCAGCAGTTACAGCTACTCCTACAATGAGCAGTTCTTC.

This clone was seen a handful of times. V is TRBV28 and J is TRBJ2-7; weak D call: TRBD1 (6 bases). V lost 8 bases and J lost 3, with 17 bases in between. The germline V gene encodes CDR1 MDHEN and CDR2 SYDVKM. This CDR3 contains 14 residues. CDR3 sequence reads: CASSTRTALYEQYF. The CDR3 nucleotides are TGTGCCAGCTCCACCCGGACAGCCCTCTACGAGCAGTACTTC. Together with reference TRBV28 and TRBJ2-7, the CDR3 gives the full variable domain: DVKVTQSSRYLVKRTGEKVFLECVQDMDHENMFWYRQDPGLGLRLIYFSYDVKMKEKGDIPEGYSVSREKKERFSLILESASTNQTSMYLCASSTRTALYEQYFGPGTRLTVT.

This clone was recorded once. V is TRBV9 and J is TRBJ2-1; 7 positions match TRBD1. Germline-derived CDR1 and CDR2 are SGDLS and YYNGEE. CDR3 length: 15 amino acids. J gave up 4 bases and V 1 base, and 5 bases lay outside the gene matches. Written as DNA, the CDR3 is TGTGCCAGCAGCGTATCCCCACAGGGGTACAATGAGCAGTTCTTC. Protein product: CASSVSPQGYNEQFF. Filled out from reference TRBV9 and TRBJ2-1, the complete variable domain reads DSGVTQTPKHLITATGQRVTLRCSPRSGDLSVYWYQQSLDQGLQFLIQYYNGEERAKGNILERFSAQQFPDLHSELNLSSLELGDSALYFCASSVSPQGYNEQFFGPGTRLTVL.

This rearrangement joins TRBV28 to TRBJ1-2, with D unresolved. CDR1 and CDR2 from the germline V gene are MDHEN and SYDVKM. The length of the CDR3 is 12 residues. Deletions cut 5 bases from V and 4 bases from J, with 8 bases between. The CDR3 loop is CASSADGYGYTF. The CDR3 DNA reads TGTGCCAGCAGTGCAGACGGCTATGGCTACACCTTC.

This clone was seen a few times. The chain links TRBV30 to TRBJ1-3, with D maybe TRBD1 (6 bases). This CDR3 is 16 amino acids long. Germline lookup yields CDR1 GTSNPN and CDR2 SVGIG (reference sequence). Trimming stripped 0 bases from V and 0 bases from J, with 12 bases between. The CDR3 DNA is TGTGCCTGGAGTGTACTCGGAGGGGGCTCTGGAAACACCATATATTTT. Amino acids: CAWSVLGGGSGNTIYF.

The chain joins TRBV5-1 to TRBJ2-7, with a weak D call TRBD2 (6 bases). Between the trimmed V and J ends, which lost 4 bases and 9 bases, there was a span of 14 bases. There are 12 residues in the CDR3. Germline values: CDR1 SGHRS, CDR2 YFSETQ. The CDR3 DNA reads TGCGCCAGCAGCGCCCCGGGAGAACGGCAGTACTTC. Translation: CASSAPGERQYF.

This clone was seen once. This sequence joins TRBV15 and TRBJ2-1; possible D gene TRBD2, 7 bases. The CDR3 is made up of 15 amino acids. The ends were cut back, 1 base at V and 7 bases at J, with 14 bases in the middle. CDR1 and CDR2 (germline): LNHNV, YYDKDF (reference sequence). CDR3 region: CATSRGTRGGNEQFF. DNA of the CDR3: TGTGCCACCAGCAGAGGGACTAGGGGGGGGAATGAGCAGTTCTTC.

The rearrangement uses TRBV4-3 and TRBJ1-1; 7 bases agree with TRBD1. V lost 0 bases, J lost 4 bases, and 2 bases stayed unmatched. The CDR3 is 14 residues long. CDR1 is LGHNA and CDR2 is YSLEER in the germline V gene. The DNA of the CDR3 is TGCGCCAGCAGCCAAGACAGGGGGTTCACTGAAGCTTTCTTT. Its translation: CASSQDRGFTEAFF.

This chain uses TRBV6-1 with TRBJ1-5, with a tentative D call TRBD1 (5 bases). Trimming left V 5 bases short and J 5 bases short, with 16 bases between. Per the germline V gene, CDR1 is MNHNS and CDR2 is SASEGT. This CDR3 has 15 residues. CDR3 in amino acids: CASSLGRDFYQPQHF. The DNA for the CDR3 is TGTGCCAGCAGTCTGGGGAGGGACTTCTATCAGCCCCAGCATTTT.

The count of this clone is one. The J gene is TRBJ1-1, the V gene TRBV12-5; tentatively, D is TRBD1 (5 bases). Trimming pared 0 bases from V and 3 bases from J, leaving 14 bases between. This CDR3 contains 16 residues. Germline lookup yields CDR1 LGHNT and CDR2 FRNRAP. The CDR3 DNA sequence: TGTGCTAGTGGTTTGGTAGGTGGGGGTTGGTACACTGAAGCTTTCTTT. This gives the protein CASGLVGGGWYTEAFF.

The CDR3 bases are TGCGCCAGCAGCTTGCGACAGGACTATGGCTACACCTTC. As protein: CASSLRQDYGYTF. The rearrangement uses TRBV5-1 and TRBJ1-2; a weak D match, TRBD1 (6 bases). The length of the CDR3 is 13 residues. Germline-derived CDR1 and CDR2 are SGHRS and YFSETQ. V gave up 1 base and J gave up 3 bases, with 7 bases separating them.

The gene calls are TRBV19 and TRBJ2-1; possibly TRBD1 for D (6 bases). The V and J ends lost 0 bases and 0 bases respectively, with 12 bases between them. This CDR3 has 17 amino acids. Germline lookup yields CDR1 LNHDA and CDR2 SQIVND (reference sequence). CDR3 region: CASSIEGLQGSYNEQFF. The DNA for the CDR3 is TGTGCCAGTAGTATAGAAGGGTTACAGGGCTCCTACAATGAGCAGTTCTTC.

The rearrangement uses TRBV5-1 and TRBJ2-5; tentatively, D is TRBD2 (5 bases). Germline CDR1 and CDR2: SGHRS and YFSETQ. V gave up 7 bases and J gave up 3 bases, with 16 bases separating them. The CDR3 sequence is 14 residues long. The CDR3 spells CASASGVPKETQYF. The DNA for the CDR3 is TGCGCCAGCGCCTCCGGGGTTCCAAAAGAGACCCAGTACTTC. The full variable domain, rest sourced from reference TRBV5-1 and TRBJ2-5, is KAGVTQTPRYLIKTRGQQVTLSCSPISGHRSVSWYQQTPGQGLQFLFEYFSETQRNKGNFPGRFSGRQFSNSRSEMNVSTLELGDSALYLCASASGVPKETQYFGPGTRLLVL.

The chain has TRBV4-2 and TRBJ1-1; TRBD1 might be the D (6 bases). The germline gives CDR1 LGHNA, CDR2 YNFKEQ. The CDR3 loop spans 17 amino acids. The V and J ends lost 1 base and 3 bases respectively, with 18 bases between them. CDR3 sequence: CASSQGAGASGDTEAFF. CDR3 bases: TGTGCCAGCAGCCAAGGTGCAGGGGCAAGTGGGGACACTGAAGCTTTCTTT.